This record covers a single T cell receptor (beta chain). No antigen is known for it. The sample originates from a study of shared clonotypes between healthy human individuals. The assay was immunoSEQ multiplex PCR, and TCRdb's table has in-frame clones only and misses some. The sample has roughly 570,000 clones; roughly 98% are singletons. The CDR3 is made up of 16 amino acids. Germline loops: CDR1 LNHNV, CDR2 YYDKDF (reference sequence). The V segment lost 1 base and the J segment 4 bases; nucleotides outside the gene matches: 7. General observations from the study: Sequencing depth was a factor that was expected to affect clonotype sharing among donors. The authors sampled blood alone, and tissue repertoires likely differ.

CD8 cells regarded as naive lacked CD45RO, were positively chosen for CCR7, and omitted terminally differentiated effector memory CD45RA+ cells. The donor cohort consisted entirely of Caucasian adults residing in Nashville, Tennessee. The rearrangement uses TRBV15 and TRBJ2-1, with 7 bases aligning to TRBD2. The sequence was collected from a man in his thirties or forties in good health. Sequenced material: naive CD8+ T cells sorted from blood. The CDR3 here is CATSRGASGIYNEQFF. The CDR3 bases are TGTGCCACCAGCAGAGGGGCCAGCGGGATTTACAATGAGCAGTTCTTC.